These 20 T cell receptor beta chains were all obtained from the same sample, sequenced in a study of technical replicates of blood from a few donors. Assay used: immunoSEQ multiplex PCR; TCRdb lists only in-frame clones, some missing. The repertoire holds about 85,000 clones, with about 95% as singletons. The specimen was T cells isolated from PBMCs. The source is a human donor in good health.

The chain combines TRBV10-1 with TRBJ1-6, with 7 bases fitting TRBD1. The CDR3 totals 13 residues. With V trimmed by 7 bases and J by 8 bases, 5 bases remained unmatched. The germline V gene encodes CDR1 WNHNN and CDR2 SYGVQD (reference sequence). CDR3 nucleotide sequence: TGCGCCAGCAACAGGGGTATGGATTCACCCCTCCACTTT. Translating it yields CASNRGMDSPLHF.

The chain employs TRBV27 and TRBJ2-7; TRBD2 agrees at 12 bases. Trimming removed 4 bases from V and 2 bases from J; junction bases left unmatched: 0. The CDR3 has 14 residues. Germline CDR1 and CDR2: MNHEY and SMNVEV (reference sequence). The CDR3 region has the DNA TGTGCCAGCAGTTCTAGCGGGAGGGCCTACGAGCAGTACTTC. Protein product: CASSSSGRAYEQYF.

Turning to this clone: At one end, the junction sequence differs from germline, possibly due to a read error. The V call is TRBV14, the J call TRBJ1-1, with 10 bases that match TRBD1. CDR1 and CDR2 (germline): SGHDN, FVKESK. The CDR3 length is 19 residues. CDR3 DNA sequence: TGTGCCAGCAGACAAGGGGGGATATCGGACAGGGGGTTAAACACTGAAGCTTTCTTT. As protein: CASRQGGISDRGLNTEAFF.

The CDR3 region has the DNA TGTGCCAGCAGTGAACAGCGGGGGGACCAGCCCCAGCATTTT. It is translated as CASSEQRGDQPQHF. This chain uses TRBV2 with TRBJ1-5; weak D call: TRBD1 (5 bases). Germline CDR1 reads SNHLY; CDR2 reads FYNNEI. Trimming cost V 2 bases and J 7 bases, with 12 bases left between them. The CDR3 totals 14 residues. The full variable domain, completed using reference TRBV2 and TRBJ1-5, is EPEVTQTPSHQVTQMGQEVILRCVPISNHLYFYWYRQILGQKVEFLVSFYNNEISEKSEIFDDQFSVERPDGSNFTLKIRSTKLEDSAMYFCASSEQRGDQPQHFGDGTRLSIL.

The gene calls are TRBV6-1 and TRBJ1-2; tentatively, D is TRBD1 (5 bases). The CDR3 covers 12 residues. Germline V gene data show CDR1 as MNHNS and CDR2 as SASEGT. The germline V and J ends were trimmed by 8 bases and 6 bases, with 13 bases remaining between them. The CDR3: CASLTQGHGYTF. CDR3 coding DNA: TGTGCCAGCCTAACCCAGGGCCATGGCTACACCTTC.

Only one count was recorded for this clone. This chain's CDR3 is CASSRDRGYETQYF. CDR3 DNA sequence: TGTGCCAGCAGCAGGGACAGGGGGTACGAGACCCAGTACTTC. The chain uses TRBV5-6 and TRBJ2-5; TRBD1 matches at 11 bases. Germline loops: CDR1 SGHDT, CDR2 YYEEEE. Trimming cost V 4 bases and J 5 bases; bases outside gene matches: 4. The CDR3 is made up of 14 amino acids.

This chain uses TRBV5-1 with TRBJ2-5; 12 positions match TRBD1. This CDR3 spans 14 amino acids. In germline, CDR1 is SGHRS, CDR2 YFSETQ. With 0 bases clipped from V and 13 bases from J, the junction kept 7 bases outside the gene matches. The CDR3 sequence is CASSLEGQGASPYF. The CDR3 region has the DNA TGCGCCAGCAGCTTGGAGGGACAGGGGGCTTCCCCGTACTTC.

CDR3 nucleotides: TGCGCCAGCTGCCGATTGGGCATAAGTTTGGGTGCCGGGGAGCTGTTTTTT. Amino acid sequence: CASCRLGISLGAGELFF. The rearrangement links TRBV5-1 to TRBJ2-2; D uncertain. V lost 7 bases, J lost 6 bases, and 25 bases lay in between. Germline V gene lookup returns CDR1 SGHRS and CDR2 YFSETQ. This CDR3 comprises 17 residues.

The rearrangement links TRBV28 to TRBJ2-2, with TRBD2 identical over 10 bases. CDR3 length: 15 residues. J lost 7 bases, V lost 7 bases, and 9 bases had no gene match. Germline V gives CDR1 MDHEN, CDR2 SYDVKM. In DNA form, the CDR3 reads TGTGCCAGCAATATAGCGGGAGGATTCGGCGGGGAGCTGTTTTTT. This translates into CASNIAGGFGGELFF. The full variable domain, rest sourced from reference TRBV28 and TRBJ2-2, is DVKVTQSSRYLVKRTGEKVFLECVQDMDHENMFWYRQDPGLGLRLIYFSYDVKMKEKGDIPEGYSVSREKKERFSLILESASTNQTSMYLCASNIAGGFGGELFFGEGSRLTVL.

This sequence joins TRBV4-1 and TRBJ1-1, with unresolved D. Between the trimmed V and J ends, which lost 2 bases and 0 bases, there was a span of 7 bases. The CDR3 runs 14 residues. Per germline, CDR1 MGHRA and CDR2 YSYEKL. This CDR3 is CASSQIQMNTEAFF. CDR3 sequence (DNA): TGCGCCAGCAGCCAAATACAGATGAACACTGAAGCTTTCTTT.

V is TRBV7-6 and J is TRBJ2-1; D is perhaps TRBD2 (6 bases). The CDR3 is 16 amino acids. Trimming took 5 bases from V and 8 from J, leaving 22 bases between them. The germline V gene encodes CDR1 SGHVS and CDR2 FNYEAQ. The CDR3 DNA follows: TGTGCCAGCAGCCCCTCCGCGGGGCGCACACAATATGAGCAGTTCTTC. Residues: CASSPSAGRTQYEQFF.

J is TRBJ2-2 and V is TRBV7-8; D is undetermined. The CDR3 extends over 13 amino acids. V lost 4 bases, J lost 5 bases, and 8 bases lay in between. Germline CDR1 is SGHVS and CDR2 is FQNEAQ. This CDR3 reads CASSSSRTGELFF. The CDR3 coding sequence is TGTGCCAGCAGCTCCTCGCGGACCGGGGAGCTGTTTTTT.

The chain joins TRBV28 to TRBJ1-5; D unclear. Germline-derived CDR1 and CDR2 are MDHEN and SYDVKM. The V end lost 7 bases, the J end lost 0 bases, and 4 bases lay between the germline ends. The CDR3 runs 12 residues. The CDR3 sequence: CASKASNQPQHF. The CDR3 DNA follows: TGTGCCAGCAAAGCTAGCAATCAGCCCCAGCATTTT.

The genes are TRBV6-4 and TRBJ2-2; D ambiguous. CDR1 is MRHNA and CDR2 is SNTAGT in the germline V gene. V dropped 0 bases and J dropped 6 bases, with 5 bases sitting between them. The CDR3 runs 13 residues. Written as DNA, the CDR3 is TGTGCCAGCAGTGACTCCCAGGCCGGGGAGCTGTTTTTT. Encoded protein: CASSDSQAGELFF.

This rearrangement joins TRBV10-1 to TRBJ2-4; a possible D gene is TRBD2 (6 bases). The CDR3 extends over 14 amino acids. The V end was cut by 6 bases, the J end by 8 bases, with 17 bases between. Looked up from germline, CDR1 is WNHNN and CDR2 is SYGVQD (reference sequence). CDR3 nucleotide sequence: TGCGCCAGCAGCGGGGATGGAGGGCTGGACATTCAGTACTTC. Protein sequence: CASSGDGGLDIQYF.

J is TRBJ1-1 and V is TRBV6-6, with D uncertain. This CDR3 contains 13 residues. Trimming removed 4 bases at V and 1 base at J, with 7 bases between. Germline-derived CDR1 and CDR2 are MNHNY and SVGAGI (reference sequence). The CDR3 sequence is CASSFRQNTEAFF. CDR3 DNA: TGTGCCAGCAGTTTCCGACAGAACACTGAAGCTTTCTTT.

The genes are TRBV6-1 and TRBJ2-5; 7 bases fit TRBD2. Trimming cost V 8 bases and J 7 bases; bases outside gene matches: 4. Germline loops: CDR1 MNHNS, CDR2 SASEGT. The CDR3 is made up of 11 amino acids. The CDR3 DNA reads as TGTGCCAGCGGGGAGGGTAGGACCCAGTACTTC. It encodes CASGEGRTQYF.

The chain recombines TRBV11-2 with TRBJ1-1; 10 bases match TRBD1. The ends lost 1 base at V and 3 bases at J; junction bases unmatched: 8. The CDR3 extends over 17 amino acids. Germline V gene lookup returns CDR1 SGHAT and CDR2 FQNNGV. The CDR3 region is CASSLASTGGAYTEAFF. DNA of the CDR3: TGTGCCAGCAGCTTAGCATCGACAGGGGGCGCCTACACTGAAGCTTTCTTT. Full variable domain (rest looked up from reference TRBV11-2 and TRBJ1-1): EAGVAQSPRYKIIEKRQSVAFWCNPISGHATLYWYQQILGQGPKLLIQFQNNGVVDDSQLPKDRFSAERLKGVDSTLKIQPAKLEDSAVYLCASSLASTGGAYTEAFFGQGTRLTVV.

J is TRBJ2-1 and V is TRBV7-8; D is unresolved. Germline loops: CDR1 SGHVS, CDR2 FQNEAQ. V was trimmed by 5 bases and J by 0 bases, leaving 11 bases between them. This CDR3 comprises 15 residues. The CDR3 DNA sequence: TGTGCCAGCAGCCAGACATTGCTCTCCTACAATGAGCAGTTCTTC. This translates into CASSQTLLSYNEQFF.

The chain recombines TRBV6-5 with TRBJ2-3; 9 positions match TRBD2. CDR3 length: 13 residues. Trimming took 11 bases from V and 2 from J; bases not matched to a gene: 5. Germline-derived CDR1 and CDR2 are MNHEY and SVGAGI. The CDR3 loop reads CAALAGNTDTQYF. As DNA, the CDR3 is TGTGCCGCACTAGCGGGCAACACAGATACGCAGTATTTT.